A single sample gave rise to the 22 T cell receptor beta chains below, sequenced in a study of blood T cells in healthy people across ages. A second PCR of about 6 to 12 cycles used a sample-barcoded 5' primer and a J-beta primer mix. TCRdb recomputed calls from the 5' RACE reads with MiXCR, one row per CDR3 protein. The sample contains around 1,700,000 distinct CDR3 sequences, 28% of which appear only once. The sequenced sample consisted of blood. All receptors derive from a woman aged 25 to 39 in good health.

V gene TRBV7-2 combines with J gene TRBJ2-2; no clear D gene. The CDR3 is 13 amino acids. Germline assignment: CDR1 SGHTA and CDR2 FQGNSA. The V and J ends lost 5 bases and 7 bases respectively, with 11 bases between them. The CDR3: CASSSTGYGELFF. DNA for the CDR3: TGTGCCAGCAGCAGTACTGGGTACGGGGAGCTGTTTTTT.

The gene calls are TRBV10-3 and TRBJ1-1; 7 bases match TRBD1. With V trimmed by 6 bases and J by 4 bases, 5 bases remained unmatched. In germline, CDR1 is ENHRY, CDR2 SYGVKD. There are 13 residues in the CDR3. CDR3 in DNA: TGTGCCATCAGAGACAGGGAAGGCACTGAAGCTTTCTTT. It is translated as CAIRDREGTEAFF.

This clonotype was detected many times. The rearrangement links TRBV7-2 to TRBJ2-3, with 7 positions matching TRBD2. V dropped 6 bases and J dropped 5; count of bases not matched to a gene: 14. The germline V gene encodes CDR1 SGHTA and CDR2 FQGNSA. The CDR3 spans 16 residues. The CDR3, as DNA: TGTGCCAGCAGGAGGGATCGCGGGCGGGGGTTAGATACGCAGTATTTT. Protein product: CASRRDRGRGLDTQYF. The full variable domain, its missing parts supplied by reference TRBV7-2 and TRBJ2-3, is GAGVSQSPSNKVTEKGKDVELRCDPISGHTALYWYRQSLGQGLEFLIYFQGNSAPDKSGLPSDRFSAERTGGSVSTLTIQRTQQEDSAVYLCASRRDRGRGLDTQYFGPGTRLTVL.

For this clonotype: A read error may be the cause here, since a much bigger clone is one base away. This chain uses TRBV6-6 with TRBJ2-5, with TRBD2 matching 9 bases. Germline lookup yields CDR1 MNHNY and CDR2 SVGAGI (reference sequence). The CDR3 loop spans 15 amino acids. CDR3 sequence (DNA): TGTGCCAGCAGTTACGGTAGCGGGAGTGGAGAGGCCCAGTACTTC. Translated: CASSYGSGSGEAQYF.

V and J are TRBV5-1 and TRBJ2-7, with 12 bases that match TRBD1. The V and J ends lost 7 bases and 5 bases, in that order; junction bases with no gene match: 7. Per germline, CDR1 SGHRS and CDR2 YFSETQ. CDR3 length equals 14 residues. DNA of the CDR3: TGCGCCAGCGGACCGGGACAGGGGGCCCACGAGCAGTACTTC. Residues: CASGPGQGAHEQYF. Using reference TRBV5-1 and TRBJ2-7 for the parts outside the CDR3, the full variable domain is KAGVTQTPRYLIKTRGQQVTLSCSPISGHRSVSWYQQTPGQGLQFLFEYFSETQRNKGNFPGRFSGRQFSNSRSEMNVSTLELGDSALYLCASGPGQGAHEQYFGPGTRLTVT.

The chain carries TRBV24-1 and TRBJ1-4; no firm D call. V dropped 2 bases and J dropped 5 bases, with 14 bases sitting between them. CDR3 length equals 16 residues. Germline CDR1 is KGHDR and CDR2 is SFDVKD. The DNA of the CDR3 is TGTGCCACCAGTGATTCCCGACACCCCCCGAATGAAAAACTGTTTTTT. Its translation: CATSDSRHPPNEKLFF.

This clonotype is a singleton in its sample. A much larger clone is a single base away; this may be a read error. The chain couples TRBV6-5 to TRBJ2-5, with D maybe TRBD1 (6 bases). The CDR3 has 16 residues. Looked up from germline, CDR1 is MNHEY and CDR2 is SVGAGI. V gave up 2 bases and J gave up 5 bases, with 18 bases separating them. CDR3 in amino acids: CASSYALLARGETQYF. The CDR3 DNA reads as TGTGCCAGCAGTTACGCGCTCTTGGCTAGGGGGGAGACCCAGTACTTC.

As for this clonotype: A clone one base away is much larger, so this may be a read error. V is TRBV7-2 and J is TRBJ2-3; D is undetermined. The CDR3 runs 15 residues. CDR1 and CDR2 from the germline V gene are SGHTA and FQGNSA. CDR3 sequence reads: CAGSLSPTSTDTQYF. The CDR3 DNA is TGTGCCGGCAGCTTATCTCCGACTAGCACAGATACGCAGTATTTT. Variable domain in full (rest from reference TRBV7-2 and TRBJ2-3): GAGVSQSPSNKVTEKGKDVELRCDPISGHTALYWYRQSLGQGLEFLIYFQGNSAPDKSGLPSDRFSAERTGGSVSTLTIQRTQQEDSAVYLCAGSLSPTSTDTQYFGPGTRLTVL.

This clonotype occurred many times. The chain combines TRBV20-1 with TRBJ2-7, with 11 nucleotides matching TRBD2. V shed 0 bases and J 2 bases; nucleotides not matched to a gene: 6. Germline assignment: CDR1 DFQATT and CDR2 SNEGSKA (reference sequence). This CDR3 has 16 amino acids. The chain's CDR3 is CSARDPTSGGAYEQYF. The CDR3 DNA follows: TGCAGTGCTAGAGATCCAACTAGCGGGGGAGCCTACGAGCAGTACTTC.

This clonotype has only a few counts. The chain combines TRBV18 with TRBJ1-5; 7 bases match TRBD1. Germline V CDR1 and CDR2: KGHSH, LQKENI. V lost 2 bases and J lost 7; bases outside the gene matches: 8. This CDR3 has 15 amino acids. The DNA for the CDR3 is TGTGCCAGCTCACCATCCACAGGGGAAGTCCAGCCCCAGCATTTT. Translated, it gives CASSPSTGEVQPQHF.

Points on this clonotype: This may be a read error: a much more frequent sequence differs by one nucleotide. The chain has TRBV7-9 and TRBJ2-1, with a weak D call TRBD2 (6 bases). CDR3 size: 16 residues. Germline V gives CDR1 SEHNR, CDR2 FQNEAQ (reference sequence). The DNA of the CDR3 is TGTGCCAGCAGCTTAGCCGGCGGGAAAGGGTACAATGGGCAGTTCTTC. It yields the protein CASSLAGGKGYNGQFF.

This chain connects TRBV12-3 or TRBV12-4 to TRBJ2-1; the D is unclear. The CDR3 consists of 11 residues. V was pared by 10 bases and J by 4 bases, with 8 bases between. DNA of the CDR3: TGTGCCAACATCAGGTACAATGAGCAGTTCTTC. Translation: CANIRYNEQFF.

This clonotype was seen a handful of times. This could be a read error, since a much larger clone is one nucleotide away. CDR3 nucleotide sequence: TGCAGTGCTGACCGGGGGACTAGCTTTAATGAGCAGTACTTC. Translation gives CSADRGTSFNEQYF. This chain connects TRBV20-1 to TRBJ2-7; 9 bases align to TRBD2. The length of the CDR3 is 14 residues. The J segment lost 7 bases and the V segment lost 5 bases, leaving 12 bases of the junction unmatched. Per the germline V gene, CDR1 is DFQATT and CDR2 is SNEGSKA (reference sequence).

The table lists this clonotype with many counts. The chain couples TRBV20-1 to TRBJ2-5; 8 positions match TRBD2. Germline assignment: CDR1 DFQATT and CDR2 SNEGSKA (reference sequence). The V and J ends lost 3 bases and 9 bases, in that order; junction bases with no gene match: 12. The CDR3 contains 14 residues. The CDR3 spells CSASLAGGRAAQYF. The CDR3 region has the DNA TGCAGTGCTAGTCTAGCGGGCGGGCGGGCGGCCCAGTACTTC.

The CDR3 loop reads CASSLDRVRGRLEAFF. As DNA, the CDR3 is TGTGCCAGCAGCCTGGACAGGGTAAGGGGTAGGTTGGAGGCTTTCTTT. The chain links TRBV5-5 to TRBJ1-1; 8 nucleotides match TRBD1. The V segment lost 4 bases and the J segment 11 bases; nucleotides outside the gene matches: 19. In germline, CDR1 is SGHKS, CDR2 YYEKEE (reference sequence). CDR3 length equals 16 residues. The full variable domain, in which reference TRBV5-5 and TRBJ1-1 provide the parts outside the CDR3, is DAGVTQSPTHLIKTRGQQVTLRCSPISGHKSVSWYQQVLGQGPQFIFQYYEKEERGRGNFPDRFSARQFPNYSSELNVNALLLGDSALYLCASSLDRVRGRLEAFFGQGTRLTVV.

J is TRBJ1-2 and V is TRBV19, with 8 bases matching TRBD1. Germline V gene lookup returns CDR1 LNHDA and CDR2 SQIVND (reference sequence). The CDR3 length is 12 residues. V shed 11 bases, J shed 9 bases, and the junction held 11 bases outside the gene matches. The CDR3: CAASPGGFSYTF. The CDR3 DNA sequence: TGTGCCGCCAGTCCAGGGGGCTTTAGCTACACCTTC.

This clonotype was seen a few times. The J gene is TRBJ2-7, the V gene TRBV10-3, with 12 bases matching TRBD2. Trimming cost V 5 bases and J 5 bases; bases outside gene matches: 7. The CDR3 is 15 residues long. Germline V CDR1 and CDR2: ENHRY, SYGVKD. The CDR3 sequence is CAISSLAGGGDEQYF. The CDR3 DNA reads TGTGCCATCAGTTCCCTAGCGGGAGGGGGCGACGAGCAGTACTTC.

This clonotype was found a few times. The V and J genes are TRBV9 and TRBJ2-5, with 7 bases that match TRBD2. The germline gives CDR1 SGDLS, CDR2 YYNGEE. The CDR3 totals 16 residues. V lost 3 bases, J lost 11 bases, and 19 bases stayed unmatched. The CDR3 nucleotides read TGTGCCAGCAGCGCCCACGGGGCGGGGACTAACAATGAGCAGTACTTC. Translated: CASSAHGAGTNNEQYF.

The gene calls are TRBV2 and TRBJ2-7; TRBD1 might be the D (7 bases). V was trimmed by 7 bases and J by 1 base, leaving 17 bases between them. Germline V CDR1 and CDR2: SNHLY, FYNNEI. The CDR3 contains 15 residues. The CDR3: CASIFGGGSSYEQYF. Here the CDR3 DNA reads TGTGCCAGCATTTTTGGAGGGGGCAGTTCCTACGAGCAGTACTTC.

In this sample, this clonotype turned up a few times. The genes are TRBV2 and TRBJ2-7, with 8 bases identical to TRBD1. The CDR3 has 14 residues. Looked up from germline, CDR1 is SNHLY and CDR2 is FYNNEI. The ends lost 6 bases at V and 7 bases at J; junction bases unmatched: 11. CDR3 amino acids: CASRGRGRLREQYF. DNA for the CDR3: TGTGCCAGCAGGGGCAGGGGGCGATTGAGGGAGCAGTACTTC.

The rearrangement links TRBV5-1 to TRBJ2-4; 7 positions agree with TRBD2. The J call is uncertain, as TRBJ2-5 better fits the DNA end. From germline, CDR1 is SGHRS and CDR2 YFSETQ. The CDR3 loop spans 13 amino acids. Written as DNA, the CDR3 is TGCGCCAGCGGGCGGACTAGGAAAGGGACCCAGTACTTC. It specifies CASGRTRKGTQYF.

The gene calls are TRBV30 and TRBJ2-5; TRBD1 is a possible D gene (5 bases). The J call is doubtful: the DNA matches TRBJ2-7 better. The CDR3 has 16 amino acids. Germline CDR1 is GTSNPN and CDR2 is SVGIG (reference sequence). The CDR3 loop is CAWSPPRGRVPYEQYF. The CDR3 DNA follows: TGTGCCTGGAGTCCGCCTCGTGGCAGGGTGCCCTACGAGCAGTACTTC.